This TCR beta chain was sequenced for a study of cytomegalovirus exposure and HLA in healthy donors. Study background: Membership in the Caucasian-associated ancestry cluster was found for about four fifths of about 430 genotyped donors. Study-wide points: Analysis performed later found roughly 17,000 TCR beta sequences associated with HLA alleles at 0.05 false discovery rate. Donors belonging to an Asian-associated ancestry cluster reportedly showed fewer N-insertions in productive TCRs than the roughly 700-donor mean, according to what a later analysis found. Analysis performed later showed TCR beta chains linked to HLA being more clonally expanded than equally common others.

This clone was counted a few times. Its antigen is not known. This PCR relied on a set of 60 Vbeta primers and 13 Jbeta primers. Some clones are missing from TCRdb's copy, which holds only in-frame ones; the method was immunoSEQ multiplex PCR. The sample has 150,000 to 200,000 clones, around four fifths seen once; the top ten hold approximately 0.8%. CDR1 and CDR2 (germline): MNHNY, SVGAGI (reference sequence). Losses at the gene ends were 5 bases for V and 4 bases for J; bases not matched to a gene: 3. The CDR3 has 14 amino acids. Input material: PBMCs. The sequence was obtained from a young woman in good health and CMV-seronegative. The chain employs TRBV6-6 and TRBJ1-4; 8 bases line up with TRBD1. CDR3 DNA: TGTGCCAGCAGTCGGACAGGGAATAATGAAAAACTGTTTTTT. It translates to CASSRTGNNEKLFF.